This TCR beta chain was recorded in a study of blood T cell repertoires in COVID-19. Study information: Collection of acute and convalescent COVID-19 samples took place in the United States, Italy and Spain. T cells, B-cell-depleted T cells, or PBMCs supplied cDNA or gDNA.

Per the authors' pipeline: Researchers report that nucleated cell counts were estimated from reference gene primer amplification. Sequenced by immunoSEQ multiplex PCR; TCRdb stores in-frame clones only, minus some. V and J calls and clone size follow that table, whereas D and trimming were derived from the DNA. The table shows about 68,000 clones, with approximately 84% occurring only once. From germline, CDR1 is MNHNS and CDR2 SASEGT. V lost 1 base and J lost 0, with 7 bases in between. This CDR3 region has 15 residues. The J gene is TRBJ2-1, the V gene TRBV6-1; D is unclear. The receptor comes from a middle-aged man with active COVID-19. Sample: peripheral blood. The DNA of the CDR3 is TGTGCCAGCAGTGAAGTGGCAAGCTCCTACAATGAGCAGTTCTTC. Translated, it gives CASSEVASSYNEQFF.